The 22 T cell receptor beta chains reported below all come from one sample, sequenced in a study of T cell changes during pregnancy in multiple sclerosis. The data were produced by immunoSEQ multiplex PCR, yet TCRdb's version contains in-frame clones alone and is incomplete. Among 45,000 to 55,000 clones listed, roughly 90% were seen once. Sequenced material: peripheral blood, taken in the first trimester of pregnancy. The receptor source for this set is a female donor in good health, enrolled as a control in a pregnancy study.

The chain combines TRBV18 with TRBJ2-1; D gene ambiguous. Per the germline V gene, CDR1 is KGHSH and CDR2 is LQKENI. The CDR3 extends over 15 amino acids. Trimming cost V 0 bases and J 6 bases, with 12 bases left between them. The CDR3 DNA is TGTGCCAGCTCACCACCAAGCCAGCCGGGCAATGAGCAGTTCTTC. This translates into CASSPPSQPGNEQFF.

The rearrangement links TRBV7-6 to TRBJ2-1; no firm D call. The V end lost 2 bases, the J end lost 1 base, and 6 bases lay between the germline ends. The CDR3 spans 14 residues. The V gene's germline CDR1 is SGHVS and CDR2 FNYEAQ. DNA for the CDR3: TGTGCCAGCAGCTTAAGACTGTCCTACAATGAGCAGTTCTTC. As protein: CASSLRLSYNEQFF.

The chain uses TRBV2 and TRBJ2-7; D is perhaps TRBD2 (6 bases). Trimming stripped 7 bases from V and 1 base from J, with 14 bases between. The CDR3 covers 14 residues. Germline loops: CDR1 SNHLY, CDR2 FYNNEI. The CDR3 loop is CASTPGSGSYEQYF. The CDR3 DNA is TGTGCCAGCACTCCCGGGAGCGGGTCCTACGAGCAGTACTTC.

V usage is TRBV6-9 and J usage is TRBJ2-7; TRBD2 matches 13 bases. CDR1 is MNHGY and CDR2 is SVAAGI in the germline V gene. The CDR3 extends over 14 amino acids. Trimming cost V 8 bases and J 5 bases; bases outside gene matches: 6. CDR3 in amino acids: CASGGLAGSDEQYF. For the CDR3, the DNA is TGTGCCAGCGGGGGACTAGCGGGAAGCGACGAGCAGTACTTC.

The J gene is TRBJ2-3, the V gene TRBV29-1; 13 bases fit TRBD2. CDR1 SQVTM and CDR2 ANQGSEA come from the germline V gene. The trim removed 6 bases at V and 4 bases at J, leaving 4 bases unmatched. This CDR3 is built from 14 residues. CDR3 amino acids: CSVRTSGSPDTQYF. Written as DNA, the CDR3 is TGCAGCGTCCGGACTAGCGGGAGCCCAGATACGCAGTATTTT.

This chain joins TRBV7-9 and TRBJ2-1, with 9 bases fitting TRBD2. The CDR3 consists of 14 residues. The germline CDR1 and CDR2 sequences are SEHNR and FQNEAQ (reference sequence). V lost 3 bases to trimming and J lost 4 bases; unmatched junction nucleotides: 1. The CDR3 sequence is CASSFTSGYNEQFF. As DNA, the CDR3 is TGTGCCAGCAGCTTTACTAGCGGGTACAATGAGCAGTTCTTC.

This chain connects TRBV18 to TRBJ1-4, with TRBD1 identical over 8 bases. J lost 4 bases, V lost 3 bases, and 7 bases had no gene match. There are 16 residues in the CDR3. The germline V gene encodes CDR1 KGHSH and CDR2 LQKENI. In DNA, the CDR3 is TGTGCCAGCTCACCCAACAGGGACAGGCTTAATGAAAAACTGTTTTTT. It is translated as CASSPNRDRLNEKLFF.

The V and J genes are TRBV5-1 and TRBJ2-5; D gene uncertain. Trimming cost V 1 base and J 3 bases, with 7 bases left between them. Germline CDR1 SGHRS, CDR2 YFSETQ. The CDR3 sequence is 13 residues long. CDR3 loop: CASSLRREETQYF. As DNA, the CDR3 is TGCGCCAGCAGCTTGAGAAGAGAAGAGACCCAGTACTTC.

The gene calls are TRBV6-1 and TRBJ2-1; D may be TRBD2 (6 bases). The CDR3 has 14 residues. Trimming pared 6 bases from V and 6 bases from J, leaving 15 bases between. Germline assignment: CDR1 MNHNS and CDR2 SASEGT. In DNA form, the CDR3 reads TGTGCCAGCAGCGCCCGGCGGGATTCCAATGAGCAGTTCTTC. Translated, it gives CASSARRDSNEQFF.

J is TRBJ2-1 and V is TRBV1; the table calls TRBD2, which could not be checked here. TRBV1 is listed as a pseudogene. CDR3 length equals 16 residues. CDR3 nucleotides: TGCACCAGCAGCCAAGATACGGGACTGTACTACAATGAGCAGTTCTTC. Translation gives CTSSQDTGLYYNEQFF.

The V gene is TRBV28, the J gene TRBJ2-5, with 11 positions matching TRBD1. Germline V CDR1 and CDR2: MDHEN, SYDVKM. CDR3 length: 15 residues. J lost 5 bases, V lost 6 bases, and 8 bases had no gene match. In nucleotides, the CDR3 is TGTGCCAGCAGCCCCGGGACAGGGGGTTGGGAGACCCAGTACTTC. Translated, it gives CASSPGTGGWETQYF.

Points on this clone: Other DNA sequences in the same sample also yield this CDR3. The rearrangement uses TRBV6-4 and TRBJ2-3, with 13 bases matching TRBD2. Germline-derived CDR1 and CDR2 are MRHNA and SNTAGT. The CDR3 covers 15 residues. The V and J ends lost 2 bases and 6 bases, in that order; junction bases with no gene match: 2. CDR3 region: CASSDTSGGADTQYF. The CDR3 DNA is TGTGCCAGCAGTGACACTAGCGGGGGGGCCGATACGCAGTATTTT.

This clone occurred a few times. The chain has TRBV19 and TRBJ1-1; TRBD1 matches at 8 bases. V gave up 3 bases and J gave up 1 base; unmatched junction bases: 7. CDR1 is LNHDA, CDR2 SQIVND, per germline (reference sequence). This CDR3 spans 16 amino acids. The DNA for the CDR3 is TGTGCCAGTAGTATGCTGGCAGGGGGCGCGAACACTGAAGCTTTCTTT. It codes for CASSMLAGGANTEAFF.

The chain couples TRBV7-2 to TRBJ2-1, with 7 nucleotides matching TRBD2. The CDR3 is 15 amino acids. V lost 5 bases to trimming and J lost 9 bases; unmatched junction nucleotides: 13. Per germline, CDR1 SGHTA and CDR2 FQGNSA. CDR3 amino acids: CASSLQARERSEQFF. The CDR3 DNA reads TGTGCCAGCAGCCTTCAGGCGCGGGAGCGGAGTGAGCAGTTCTTC.

The J gene is TRBJ2-1, the V gene TRBV5-1, with TRBD1 matching over 7 bases. The V gene end was trimmed by 0 bases and the J gene end by 3 bases; junction bases not matched to a gene: 3. The germline CDR1 and CDR2 sequences are SGHRS and YFSETQ. There are 15 residues in the CDR3. The CDR3 protein is CASSLEGQLYNEQFF. The DNA for the CDR3 is TGCGCCAGCAGCTTGGAGGGACAGCTCTACAATGAGCAGTTCTTC.

V gene TRBV7-8 combines with J gene TRBJ1-1, with 10 bases aligning to TRBD1. CDR1 is SGHVS, CDR2 FQNEAQ, per germline. J gave up 5 bases and V 5 bases, and 17 bases lay outside the gene matches. The CDR3 consists of 18 residues. CDR3 protein: CASSIRGQGTSRQTEAFF. DNA of the CDR3: TGTGCCAGCAGCATTAGGGGACAGGGGACCTCTCGGCAGACTGAAGCTTTCTTT.

The CDR3 coding sequence is TGTGCCAGCAGTTTATCGGCAGGGGAGTACGACTATGGCTACACCTTC. Amino acids: CASSLSAGEYDYGYTF. The chain joins TRBV27 to TRBJ1-2; D is possibly TRBD1 (6 bases). This CDR3 is built from 16 residues. The germline V and J ends were trimmed by 0 bases and 3 bases, with 14 bases remaining between them. Germline loops: CDR1 MNHEY, CDR2 SMNVEV (reference sequence).

J is TRBJ1-1 and V is TRBV4-3, with a weak D call TRBD1 (6 bases). CDR1 LGHNA and CDR2 YSLEER come from the germline V gene. The CDR3 runs to 14 residues. Trimming removed 0 bases at V and 3 bases at J, with 8 bases between. The CDR3 coding sequence is TGCGCCAGCAGCCAAGAAAGGGGGTACACTGAAGCTTTCTTT. Its translation: CASSQERGYTEAFF.

This chain links TRBV5-6 with TRBJ2-3; 12 nucleotides align to TRBD2. V lost 5 bases, J lost 5 bases, and 6 bases stayed unmatched. The CDR3 covers 15 residues. CDR1 and CDR2 from the germline V gene are SGHDT and YYEEEE. CDR3 region: CASRTSGSTVDTQYF. CDR3 bases: TGTGCCAGCAGGACTAGCGGGAGCACTGTAGATACGCAGTATTTT.

This chain connects TRBV29-1 to TRBJ2-7; 7 bases fit TRBD2. This CDR3 spans 14 amino acids. Trimming took 4 bases from V and 6 from J; bases not matched to a gene: 12. CDR1 SQVTM and CDR2 ANQGSEA come from the germline V gene. The chain's CDR3 is CSVGFSGLESEQYF. CDR3 in DNA: TGCAGCGTTGGGTTTAGCGGACTAGAGAGCGAGCAGTACTTC.

The rearrangement links TRBV5-1 to TRBJ1-1; TRBD1 matches 8 bases. V shed 0 bases, J shed 1 base, and the junction held 11 bases outside the gene matches. Germline CDR1 and CDR2: SGHRS and YFSETQ. The CDR3 consists of 18 residues. The CDR3 DNA reads TGCGCCAGCAGCTTGGCGGCAGGGGGCGTGAGTGGGAACACTGAAGCTTTCTTT. Translated, it gives CASSLAAGGVSGNTEAFF.

This clone was recorded once. The rearrangement joins TRBV18 to TRBJ2-7; TRBD2 matches 12 bases. J was trimmed by 4 bases and V by 3 bases; bases with no gene match: 10. The germline gives CDR1 KGHSH, CDR2 LQKENI. The CDR3 spans 17 residues. The CDR3, as DNA: TGTGCCAGCTCACCCGGGTCGGGACTAGCGGGTCGATACGAGCAGTACTTC. Its translation: CASSPGSGLAGRYEQYF.